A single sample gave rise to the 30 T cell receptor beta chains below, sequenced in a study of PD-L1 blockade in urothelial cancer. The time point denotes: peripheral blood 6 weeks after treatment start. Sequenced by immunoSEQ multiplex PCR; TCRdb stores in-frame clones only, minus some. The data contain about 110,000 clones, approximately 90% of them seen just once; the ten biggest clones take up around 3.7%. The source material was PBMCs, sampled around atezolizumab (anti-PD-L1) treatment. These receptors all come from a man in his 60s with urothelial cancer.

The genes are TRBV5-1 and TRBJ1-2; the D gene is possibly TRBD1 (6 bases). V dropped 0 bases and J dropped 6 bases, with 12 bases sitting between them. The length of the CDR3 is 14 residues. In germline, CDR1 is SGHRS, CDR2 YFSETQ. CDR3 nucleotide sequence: TGCGCCAGCAGCTTGGCCGGGGGGCAGCATGGCTACACCTTC. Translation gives CASSLAGGQHGYTF.

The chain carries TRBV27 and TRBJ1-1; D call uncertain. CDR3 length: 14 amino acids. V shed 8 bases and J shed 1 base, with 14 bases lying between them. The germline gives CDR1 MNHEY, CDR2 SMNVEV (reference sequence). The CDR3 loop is CASPFSISNTEAFF. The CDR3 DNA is TGTGCCAGCCCATTTAGCATATCGAACACTGAAGCTTTCTTT.

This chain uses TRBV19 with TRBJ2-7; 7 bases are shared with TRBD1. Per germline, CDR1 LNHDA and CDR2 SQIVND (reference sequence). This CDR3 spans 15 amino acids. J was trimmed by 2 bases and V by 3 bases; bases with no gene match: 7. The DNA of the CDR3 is TGTGCCAGTAGTATCCCGGGACAGCTTACCTACGAGCAGTACTTC. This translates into CASSIPGQLTYEQYF.

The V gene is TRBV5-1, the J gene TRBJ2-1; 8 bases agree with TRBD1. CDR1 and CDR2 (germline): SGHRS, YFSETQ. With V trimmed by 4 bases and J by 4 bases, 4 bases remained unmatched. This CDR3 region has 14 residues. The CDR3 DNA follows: TGCGCCAGCAGCGTACAGGGGGTTTACAATGAGCAGTTCTTC. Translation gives CASSVQGVYNEQFF.

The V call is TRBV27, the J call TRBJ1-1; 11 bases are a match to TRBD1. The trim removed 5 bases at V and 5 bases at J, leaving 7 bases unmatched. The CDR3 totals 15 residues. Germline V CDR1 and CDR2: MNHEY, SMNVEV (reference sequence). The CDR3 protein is CASSARDRGYTEAFF. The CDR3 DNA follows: TGTGCCAGCAGTGCCAGGGACAGGGGGTATACTGAAGCTTTCTTT.

The CDR3: CASSQEERANEKLFF. The CDR3 region has the DNA TGCGCCAGCAGCCAAGAGGAGAGGGCTAATGAAAAACTGTTTTTT. This chain uses TRBV4-3 with TRBJ1-4; D unresolved. Germline V lookup: CDR1 LGHNA, CDR2 YSLEER. Trimming shortened V by 0 bases and J by 3 bases, and 8 bases separated the two germline ends. This CDR3 region has 15 residues.

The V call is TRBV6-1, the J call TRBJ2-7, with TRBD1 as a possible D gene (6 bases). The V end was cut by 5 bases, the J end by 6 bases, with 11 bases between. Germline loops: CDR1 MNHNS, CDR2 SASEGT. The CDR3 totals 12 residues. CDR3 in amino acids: CASSLPGVEQYF. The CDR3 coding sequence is TGTGCCAGCAGTTTACCAGGGGTCGAGCAGTACTTC.

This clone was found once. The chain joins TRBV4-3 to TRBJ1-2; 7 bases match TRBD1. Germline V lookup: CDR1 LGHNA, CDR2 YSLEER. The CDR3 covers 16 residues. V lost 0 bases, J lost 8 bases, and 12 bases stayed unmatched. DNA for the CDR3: TGCGCCAGCAGCCAAGATCCCTTCGACAGGGATGGAGGCTACACCTTC. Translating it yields CASSQDPFDRDGGYTF.

Written as DNA, the CDR3 is TGTGCCAGCAGTACCCGGGACACAAACTATGGCTACACCTTC. Its protein is CASSTRDTNYGYTF. The chain employs TRBV6-5 and TRBJ1-2, with D perhaps TRBD1 (6 bases). The CDR3 sequence is 14 residues long. Germline V gene sequence: CDR1 MNHEY, CDR2 SVGAGI. Trimming took 5 bases from V and 2 from J, leaving 12 bases between them.

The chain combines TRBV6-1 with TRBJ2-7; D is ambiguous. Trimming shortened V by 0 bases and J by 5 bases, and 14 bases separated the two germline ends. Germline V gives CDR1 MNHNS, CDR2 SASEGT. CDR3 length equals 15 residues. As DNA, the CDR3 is TGTGCCAGCAGTGAAGCCGGGTTTATCGCCGACGAGCAGTACTTC. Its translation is CASSEAGFIADEQYF.

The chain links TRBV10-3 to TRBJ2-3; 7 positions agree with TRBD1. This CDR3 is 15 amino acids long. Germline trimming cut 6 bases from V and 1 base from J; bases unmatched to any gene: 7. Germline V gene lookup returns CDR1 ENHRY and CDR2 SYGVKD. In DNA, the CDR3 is TGTGCCATCAGGATGACAGGGTTGGGCACAGATACGCAGTATTTT. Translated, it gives CAIRMTGLGTDTQYF.

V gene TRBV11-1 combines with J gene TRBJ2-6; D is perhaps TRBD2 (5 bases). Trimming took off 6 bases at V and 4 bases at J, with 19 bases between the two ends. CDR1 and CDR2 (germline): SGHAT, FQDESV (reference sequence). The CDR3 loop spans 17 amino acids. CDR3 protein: CASSPGFFSSGANVLTF. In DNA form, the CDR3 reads TGTGCCAGCAGTCCGGGATTCTTTTCTTCGGGGGCCAACGTCCTGACTTTC.

The CDR3 coding sequence is TGTGCCAGCAGCTTATTCAGGATGAACACTGAAGCTTTCTTT. Protein sequence: CASSLFRMNTEAFF. The chain carries TRBV7-2 and TRBJ1-1; D not certain. Germline assignment: CDR1 SGHTA and CDR2 FQGNSA. The ends were cut back, 2 bases at V and 0 bases at J, with 7 bases in the middle. CDR3 length: 14 amino acids.

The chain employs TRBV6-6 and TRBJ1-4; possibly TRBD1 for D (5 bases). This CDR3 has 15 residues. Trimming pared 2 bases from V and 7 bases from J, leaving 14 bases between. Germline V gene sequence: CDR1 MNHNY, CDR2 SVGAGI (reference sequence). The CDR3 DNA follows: TGTGCCAGCAGTTACAAAACGAACAGGATTGAAAAACTGTTTTTT. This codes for CASSYKTNRIEKLFF.

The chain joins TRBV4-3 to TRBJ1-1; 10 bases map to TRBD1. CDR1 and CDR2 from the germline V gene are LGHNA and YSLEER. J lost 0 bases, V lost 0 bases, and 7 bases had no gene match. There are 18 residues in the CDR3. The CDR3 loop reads CASSQDTGTGAVNTEAFF. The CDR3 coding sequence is TGCGCCAGCAGCCAAGACACCGGGACAGGGGCCGTGAACACTGAAGCTTTCTTT.

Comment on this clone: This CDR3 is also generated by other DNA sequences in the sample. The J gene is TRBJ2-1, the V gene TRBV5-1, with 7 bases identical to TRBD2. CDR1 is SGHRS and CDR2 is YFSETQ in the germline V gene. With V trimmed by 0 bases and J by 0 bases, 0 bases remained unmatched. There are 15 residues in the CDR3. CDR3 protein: CASSLGGGSYNEQFF. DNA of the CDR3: TGCGCCAGCAGCTTGGGCGGGGGCTCCTACAATGAGCAGTTCTTC. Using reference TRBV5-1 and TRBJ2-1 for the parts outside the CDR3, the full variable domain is KAGVTQTPRYLIKTRGQQVTLSCSPISGHRSVSWYQQTPGQGLQFLFEYFSETQRNKGNFPGRFSGRQFSNSRSEMNVSTLELGDSALYLCASSLGGGSYNEQFFGPGTRLTVL.

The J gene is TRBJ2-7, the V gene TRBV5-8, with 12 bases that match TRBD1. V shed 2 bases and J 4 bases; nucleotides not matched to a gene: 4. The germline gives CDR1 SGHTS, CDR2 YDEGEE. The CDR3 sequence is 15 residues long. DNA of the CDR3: TGTGCCAGCAGCTTACCGGGACAGGGGGCTTACGAGCAGTACTTC. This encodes CASSLPGQGAYEQYF.

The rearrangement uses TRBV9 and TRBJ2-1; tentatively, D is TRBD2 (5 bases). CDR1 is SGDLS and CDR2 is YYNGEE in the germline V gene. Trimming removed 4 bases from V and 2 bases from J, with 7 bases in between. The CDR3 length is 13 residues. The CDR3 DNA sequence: TGTGCCAGCAGCCCTAGCACCTACAATGAGCAGTTCTTC. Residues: CASSPSTYNEQFF. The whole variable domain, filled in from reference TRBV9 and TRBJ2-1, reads DSGVTQTPKHLITATGQRVTLRCSPRSGDLSVYWYQQSLDQGLQFLIQYYNGEERAKGNILERFSAQQFPDLHSELNLSSLELGDSALYFCASSPSTYNEQFFGPGTRLTVL.

The CDR3 loop reads CATSRDIASSSYEQYF. In DNA form, the CDR3 reads TGTGCCACCAGCAGAGATATAGCGTCCAGCTCCTACGAGCAGTACTTC. The V call is TRBV15, the J call TRBJ2-7; D might be TRBD2 (5 bases). The CDR3 sequence is 16 residues long. Looked up from germline, CDR1 is LNHNV and CDR2 is YYDKDF (reference sequence). Trimming stripped 0 bases from V and 0 bases from J, with 12 bases between. The whole variable domain, remainder taken from reference TRBV15 and TRBJ2-7, is DAMVIQNPRYQVTQFGKPVTLSCSQTLNHNVMYWYQQKSSQAPKLLFHYYDKDFNNEADTPDNFQSRRPNTSFCFLDIRSPGLGDTAMYLCATSRDIASSSYEQYFGPGTRLTVT.

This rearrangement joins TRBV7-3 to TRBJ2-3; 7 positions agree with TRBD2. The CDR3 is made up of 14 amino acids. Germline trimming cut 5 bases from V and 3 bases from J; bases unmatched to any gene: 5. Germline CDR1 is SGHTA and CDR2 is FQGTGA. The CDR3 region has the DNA TGTGCCAGCAGCCCCGGGAGGCTGACAGATACGCAGTATTTT. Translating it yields CASSPGRLTDTQYF.

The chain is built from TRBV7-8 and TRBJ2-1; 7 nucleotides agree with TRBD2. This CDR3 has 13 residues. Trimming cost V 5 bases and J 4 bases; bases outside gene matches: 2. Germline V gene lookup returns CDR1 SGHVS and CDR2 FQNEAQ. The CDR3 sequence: CASSLGLYNEQFF. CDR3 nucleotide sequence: TGTGCCAGCAGCCTGGGACTATACAATGAGCAGTTCTTC.

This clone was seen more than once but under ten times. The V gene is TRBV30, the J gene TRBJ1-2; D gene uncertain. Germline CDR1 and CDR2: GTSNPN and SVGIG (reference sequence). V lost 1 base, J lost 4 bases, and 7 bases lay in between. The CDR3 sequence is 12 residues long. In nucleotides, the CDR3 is TGTGCCTGGAGTGGTACAAGCTATGGCTACACCTTC. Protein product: CAWSGTSYGYTF.

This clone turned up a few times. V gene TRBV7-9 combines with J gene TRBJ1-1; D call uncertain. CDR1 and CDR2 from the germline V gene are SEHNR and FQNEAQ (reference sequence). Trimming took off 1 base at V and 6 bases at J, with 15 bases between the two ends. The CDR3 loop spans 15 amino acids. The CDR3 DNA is TGTGCCAGCAGCTTAGTAACCGGCGGCCGGGCTGAAGCTTTCTTT. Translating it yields CASSLVTGGRAEAFF.

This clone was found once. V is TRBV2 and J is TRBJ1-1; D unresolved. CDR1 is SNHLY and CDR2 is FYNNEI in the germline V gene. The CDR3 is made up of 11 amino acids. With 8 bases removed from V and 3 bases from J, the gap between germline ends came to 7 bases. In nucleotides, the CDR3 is TGTGCCAGCGGGGAGTACACTGAAGCTTTCTTT. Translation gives CASGEYTEAFF.

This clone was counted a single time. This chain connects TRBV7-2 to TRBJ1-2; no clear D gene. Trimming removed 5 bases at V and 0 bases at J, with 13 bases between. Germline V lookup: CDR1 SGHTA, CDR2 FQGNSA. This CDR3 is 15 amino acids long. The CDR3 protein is CASSPSHQANYGYTF. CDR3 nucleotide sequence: TGTGCCAGCAGCCCGAGTCACCAAGCTAACTATGGCTACACCTTC.

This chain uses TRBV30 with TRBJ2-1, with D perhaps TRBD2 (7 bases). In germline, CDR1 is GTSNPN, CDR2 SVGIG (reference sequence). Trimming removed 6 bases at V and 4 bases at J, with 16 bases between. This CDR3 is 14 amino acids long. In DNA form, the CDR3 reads TGTGCCTGCTCCCGCGGGGGCGTTTACAATGAGCAGTTCTTC. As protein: CACSRGGVYNEQFF.

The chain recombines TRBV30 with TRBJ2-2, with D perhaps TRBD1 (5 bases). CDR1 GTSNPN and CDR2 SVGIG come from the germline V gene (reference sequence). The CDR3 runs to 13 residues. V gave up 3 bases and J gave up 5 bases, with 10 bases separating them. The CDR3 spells CAWRTPGTGELFF. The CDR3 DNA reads TGTGCCTGGAGAACCCCAGGGACCGGGGAGCTGTTTTTT.

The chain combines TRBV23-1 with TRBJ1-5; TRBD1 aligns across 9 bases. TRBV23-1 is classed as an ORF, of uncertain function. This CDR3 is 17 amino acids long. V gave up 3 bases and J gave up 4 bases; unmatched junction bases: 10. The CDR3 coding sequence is TGCGCCAGCAGTCAGGATCGAGAGGGACAGGGAAATCAGCCCCAGCATTTT. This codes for CASSQDREGQGNQPQHF.

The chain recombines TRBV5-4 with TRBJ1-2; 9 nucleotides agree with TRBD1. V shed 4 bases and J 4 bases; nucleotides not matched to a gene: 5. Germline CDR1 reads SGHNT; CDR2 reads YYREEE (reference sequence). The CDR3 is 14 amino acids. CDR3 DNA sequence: TGTGCCAGCAGCCTCCGGGACAGGGCCTATGGCTACACCTTC. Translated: CASSLRDRAYGYTF.

CDR3 in DNA: TGTGCCTGGAGTACGGGACAGGGGGCGGAAGGCTACACCTTC. This translates into CAWSTGQGAEGYTF. The rearrangement uses TRBV30 and TRBJ1-2, with 12 bases that match TRBD1. From germline, CDR1 is GTSNPN and CDR2 SVGIG (reference sequence). This CDR3 comprises 14 residues. J lost 8 bases, V lost 2 bases, and 6 bases had no gene match. Full variable domain (outside the CDR3, taken from reference TRBV30 and TRBJ1-2): SQTIHQWPATLVQPVGSPLSLECTVEGTSNPNLYWYRQAAGRGLQLLFYSVGIGQISSEVPQNLSASRPQDRQFILSSKKLLLSDSGFYLCAWSTGQGAEGYTFGSGTRLTVV.